This is a list of T cell receptor beta chains from one sample in a study of human T cells and chemical hapten exposure. A single record per CDR3 protein comes from TCRdb applying MiXCR to the RACE reads. Of about 130,000 distinct CDR3 sequences listed, approximately 9.5% were seen once; the top ten hold approximately 1.6%. Sequencing was done on a sample of whole blood. The receptors derive from a male donor in good health. Some clones in this sample may be carry-over from other donors' samples. Both conserved end residues are part of each CDR3. D genes are given only for firm matches. Some rows have no size entry. The others give once, few or many, or a class for an expanded clone.

>13|-|TRBV6-5|TRBJ1-3|many
CASSTHSGNTIYF
TGTGCCAGCTCCACACACTCTGGAAACACCATATATTTT
>15|TRBD2|TRBV12-3/TRBV12-4|TRBJ2-2|few
CASSFPTSRTGELFF
TGTGCCAGCAGTTTCCCGACTAGCCGCACCGGGGAGCTGTTTTTT
>17|TRBD2|TRBV6-2/TRBV6-3|TRBJ2-3|-
CASSYLLAGSSTDTQYF
TGTGCCAGCAGTTACCTACTAGCGGGGTCTAGCACAGATACGCAGTATTTT
>16|TRBD1|TRBV7-8|TRBJ1-2|many
CASSLGSGGGDYGYTF
TGTGCCAGCAGCTTAGGGTCAGGGGGCGGCGACTATGGCTACACCTTC
>13|TRBD1|TRBV20-1|TRBJ2-7|-
CSASNRDRYEQYF
TGCAGTGCTAGTAACCGGGACAGATACGAGCAGTACTTC
>18|TRBD2|TRBV29-1|TRBJ2-5|many
CSVETGPGLASSEETQYF
TGCAGCGTTGAAACAGGTCCGGGACTAGCCTCGTCTGAGGAGACCCAGTACTTC
>16|TRBD2|TRBV20-1|TRBJ2-3|few
CSARDLSGGTPDTQYF
TGCAGTGCTAGAGATCTTAGCGGGGGGACGCCAGATACGCAGTATTTT
>15|-|TRBV19|TRBJ1-2|-
CASSIASGYFYGYTF
TGTGCCAGTAGTATCGCCTCAGGGTACTTCTATGGCTACACCTTC
>19|TRBD1|TRBV30|TRBJ2-6|many
CAWSRTGTGLVSGANVLTF
TGTGCCTGGAGTCGGACGGGGACAGGACTCGTCTCTGGGGCCAACGTCCTGACTTTC
>13|-|TRBV4-1|TRBJ2-1|many
CASGASPKGEQFF
TGCGCCAGCGGGGCTAGCCCCAAGGGGGAGCAGTTCTTC
>18|-|TRBV12-3/TRBV12-4|TRBJ1-3|many
CASSRTPGTENAGNTIYF
TGTGCCAGCAGTCGAACCCCCGGGACCGAAAACGCTGGAAACACCATATATTTT
>16|-|TRBV27|TRBJ2-7|many
CASSLSIQGLSYEQYF
TGTGCCAGCAGTTTATCGATCCAGGGCCTCTCCTACGAGCAGTACTTC
>14|-|TRBV2|TRBJ2-7|-
CASSEGVFPEEQYF
TGTGCCAGCAGTGAGGGGGTGTTTCCGGAAGAGCAGTACTTC
>13|TRBD2|TRBV12-3/TRBV12-4|TRBJ2-7|many
CASSRGLVYEQYF
TGTGCCAGCAGCCGGGGACTAGTTTACGAGCAGTACTTC
>17|TRBD1|TRBV5-1|TRBJ2-3|few
CASSPAKDRLEGDTQYF
TGCGCCAGCAGCCCAGCCAAGGACAGGCTAGAAGGAGATACGCAGTATTTT
>16|TRBD1|TRBV14|TRBJ2-7|many
CASSHKTGTVLYEQYF
TGTGCCAGCAGCCATAAAACCGGGACAGTCCTCTACGAGCAGTACTTC
>15|TRBD2|TRBV20-1|TRBJ2-1|-
CSAAMVAGMSNEQFF
TGCAGTGCTGCCATGGTAGCGGGAATGTCCAATGAGCAGTTCTTC
>15|TRBD2|TRBV20-1|TRBJ2-1|many
CSASDPTSGGNEQFF
TGCAGTGCTTCGGATCCGACTAGCGGGGGGAATGAGCAGTTCTTC
>17|-|TRBV6-2/TRBV6-3|TRBJ2-4|many
CASSYHMQGSTKNIQYF
TGTGCCAGCAGTTATCACATGCAGGGGTCGACCAAAAACATTCAGTACTTC
>13|-|TRBV6-4|TRBJ1-1|many
CASSGGAPSEAFF
TGTGCCAGCAGTGGGGGGGCCCCGAGTGAAGCTTTCTTT
>15|-|TRBV4-3|TRBJ1-1|few
CASSQDQGSNTEAFF
TGCGCCAGCAGCCAAGATCAGGGATCGAACACTGAAGCTTTCTTT
>15|-|TRBV2|TRBJ2-7|few
CASSEWWTVPYEQYF
TGTGCCAGCAGTGAATGGTGGACTGTTCCCTACGAGCAGTACTTC
>14|-|TRBV14|TRBJ1-1|-
CASSQDVRPGEAFF
TGTGCCAGCAGCCAAGATGTCAGGCCCGGTGAAGCTTTCTTT
>14|-|TRBV5-4|TRBJ1-4|few
CASSLEGLGEKLFF
TGTGCCAGCAGCTTGGAGGGGCTGGGTGAAAAACTGTTTTTT
>13|-|TRBV7-6|TRBJ1-1|-
CASSSGTLTEAFF
TGTGCCAGCAGCTCCGGGACATTGACTGAAGCTTTCTTT
>14|-|TRBV6-5|TRBJ2-2|many
CASSYSRVIGELFF
TGTGCCAGCAGTTACTCCAGGGTGATCGGGGAGCTGTTTTTT
>16|TRBD2|TRBV5-1|TRBJ2-3|few
CASSFDGLAVTDTQYF
TGCGCCAGCAGCTTCGACGGGCTAGCGGTAACAGATACGCAGTATTTT
>14|TRBD1|TRBV5-1|TRBJ2-1|many
CASSRDRGLDEQFF
TGCGCCAGCAGCCGTGACAGGGGGTTGGATGAGCAGTTCTTC
>16|TRBD2|TRBV12-3/TRBV12-4|TRBJ2-3|-
CASSSRTSGRTDTQYF
TGTGCCAGCAGTTCCCGGACTAGCGGGAGGACAGATACGCAGTATTTT
>11|-|TRBV29-1|TRBJ1-2|many
CSASGDPGYTF
TGCAGCGCCTCAGGGGATCCTGGCTACACCTTC
>14|-|TRBV5-1|TRBJ1-1|many
CASSLSYPYTEAFF
TGCGCCAGCAGCTTGAGCTACCCGTACACTGAAGCTTTCTTT
>11|-|TRBV14|TRBJ1-1|few
CASSQGLVAFF
TGTGCCAGCAGCCAAGGGTTAGTTGCTTTCTTT
>14|-|TRBV7-9|TRBJ2-3|-
CASSLEDGTDTQYF
TGTGCCAGCAGCTTAGAGGACGGCACAGATACGCAGTATTTT
>14|TRBD2|TRBV7-8|TRBJ2-1|-
CASRGGLAGVEQFF
TGTGCCAGCAGGGGGGGACTAGCGGGGGTTGAGCAGTTCTTC
>13|-|TRBV18|TRBJ1-6|-
CASSPNRDSPLHF
TGTGCCAGCTCACCAAACAGGGATTCACCCCTCCACTTT
>17|TRBD2|TRBV6-6|TRBJ2-3|-
CASSWVAKREGPDTQYF
TGTGCCAGCAGTTGGGTCGCGAAGCGGGAGGGCCCAGATACGCAGTATTTT
>14|TRBD1|TRBV12-3/TRBV12-4|TRBJ2-3|many
CASRGQGLTDTQYF
TGTGCCAGCAGGGGACAGGGGCTCACAGATACGCAGTATTTT
>14|TRBD1|TRBV20-1|TRBJ1-1|-
CSASGGQGKLGAFF
TGCAGTGCTAGTGGGGGACAGGGAAAGTTGGGGGCTTTCTTT
>15|-|TRBV7-9|TRBJ1-4|-
CASSLDAGMGEKLFF
TGTGCCAGCAGCTTAGACGCGGGGATGGGTGAAAAACTGTTTTTT
>15|TRBD2|TRBV14|TRBJ2-7|few
CASSQEAGEVYEQYF
TGTGCCAGCAGCCAAGAGGCGGGAGAGGTCTACGAGCAGTACTTC
>14|TRBD1|TRBV7-9|TRBJ2-7|many
CASSLDREVHEQYF
TGTGCCAGCAGCTTGGACAGGGAAGTTCACGAGCAGTACTTC
>15|-|TRBV6-6|TRBJ2-1|many
CASSYSRGSYNEQFF
TGTGCCAGCAGTTACTCGAGGGGATCCTACAATGAGCAGTTCTTC
>12|TRBD1|TRBV2|TRBJ2-7|-
CVSKGQSYEQYF
TGTGTCAGCAAGGGACAGAGTTACGAGCAGTACTTC
>13|TRBD1|TRBV6-5|TRBJ1-1|few
CASRGQANTEAFF
TGTGCCAGCAGAGGACAGGCGAACACTGAAGCTTTCTTT
>12|-|TRBV3-1|TRBJ1-3|few
CASSLSGNTIYF
TGTGCCAGCAGCCTCTCTGGAAACACCATATATTTT
>16|-|TRBV29-1|TRBJ2-4|many
CSVEERGWGAKNIQYF
TGCAGCGTTGAAGAAAGGGGGTGGGGAGCCAAAAACATTCAGTACTTC
>13|TRBD1|TRBV3-1|TRBJ2-5|many
CASSLRQGRAQYF
TGTGCCAGCAGCCTCCGACAGGGAAGGGCCCAGTACTTC